These 25 T cell receptor beta chains originate from one sample sequenced in a study of T cell responses to AZD1222 COVID-19 vaccine. Method: immunoSEQ multiplex PCR; TCRdb's copy keeps in-frame clones and lacks some. The repertoire includes roughly 120,000 clones, 75% to 90% of them detected once, and more than 3% sits in the top ten. Sequences were derived from peripheral blood, sampled on day 0 of MenACWY control vaccination. The receptors stem from an adult in good health.

The rearrangement links TRBV20-1 to TRBJ1-2; D gene ambiguous. The ends were cut back, 3 bases at V and 7 bases at J, with 18 bases in the middle. The CDR3 loop spans 14 amino acids. Germline-derived CDR1 and CDR2 are DFQATT and SNEGSKA (reference sequence). CDR3 region: CSASLTGSRVGYTF. As DNA, the CDR3 is TGCAGTGCTAGTCTTACCGGGTCCCGCGTTGGCTACACCTTC.

The CDR3, as DNA: TGTGCCAGCAGCTTAGGAAGGGTTATGAACACTGAAGCTTTCTTT. This sequence encodes CASSLGRVMNTEAFF. The genes are TRBV7-9 and TRBJ1-1; D gene ambiguous. V lost 1 base and J 0 bases, leaving 9 bases between the germline ends. This CDR3 has 15 residues. Germline V gene lookup returns CDR1 SEHNR and CDR2 FQNEAQ (reference sequence). The full variable domain, its missing parts supplied by reference TRBV7-9 and TRBJ1-1, is DTGVSQNPRHKITKRGQNVTFRCDPISEHNRLYWYRQTLGQGPEFLTYFQNEAQLEKSRLLSDRFSAERPKGSFSTLEIQRTEQGDSAMYLCASSLGRVMNTEAFFGQGTRLTVV.

The J gene is TRBJ2-1, the V gene TRBV5-6; D tentatively reads TRBD1 or TRBD2 (6 bases each). The V gene's germline CDR1 is SGHDT and CDR2 YYEEEE. V lost 0 bases, J lost 4 bases, and 17 bases lay in between. CDR3 length: 17 residues. CDR3 sequence (DNA): TGTGCCAGCAGCTTGGTCGGTTCGGGGGCGAGATACAATGAGCAGTTCTTC. As protein: CASSLVGSGARYNEQFF. The complete variable domain, with remaining parts taken from reference TRBV5-6 and TRBJ2-1, reads DAGVTQSPTHLIKTRGQQVTLRCSPKSGHDTVSWYQQALGQGPQFIFQYYEEEERQRGNFPDRFSGHQFPNYSSELNVNALLLGDSALYLCASSLVGSGARYNEQFFGPGTRLTVL.

The rearrangement uses TRBV29-1 and TRBJ1-2, with D maybe TRBD1 (6 bases). This CDR3 spans 13 amino acids. Germline V gene lookup returns CDR1 SQVTM and CDR2 ANQGSEA. Trimming shortened V by 2 bases and J by 3 bases, and 10 bases separated the two germline ends. In nucleotides, the CDR3 is TGCAGCGTTGAAATGGGGGCCGACTATGGCTACACCTTC. Protein sequence: CSVEMGADYGYTF.

The chain links TRBV6-2 or TRBV6-3 to TRBJ2-3, with TRBD2 matching 11 bases. Germline CDR1 reads MNHEY; CDR2 reads SVGEGT. V lost 4 bases and J lost 4; bases outside the gene matches: 4. The CDR3 sequence is 15 residues long. For the CDR3, the DNA is TGTGCCAGCAGTTTTCTAGCGGGGGGATCAGATACGCAGTATTTT. Amino acids: CASSFLAGGSDTQYF.

The count of this clone is one. The V gene is TRBV6-5, the J gene TRBJ2-1, with D possibly TRBD1 on 6 matching bases. The germline V and J ends were trimmed by 8 bases and 8 bases, with 13 bases remaining between them. Germline values: CDR1 MNHEY, CDR2 SVGAGI. The CDR3 has 12 amino acids. CDR3 nucleotides: TGTGCCAGCGCGGACAGAATGTATGAGCAGTTCTTC. This gives the protein CASADRMYEQFF.

The rearrangement uses TRBV7-2 and TRBJ1-2, with D maybe TRBD1 (6 bases). The germline V and J ends were trimmed by 2 bases and 8 bases, with 18 bases remaining between them. The CDR3 covers 15 residues. Looked up from germline, CDR1 is SGHTA and CDR2 is FQGNSA. The CDR3 bases are TGTGCCAGCAGCTTATCAAGACAGGATCTAGGGGGCTACACCTTC. Protein: CASSLSRQDLGGYTF.

The chain has TRBV4-1 and TRBJ1-1, with D unresolved. The V and J ends lost 3 bases and 4 bases respectively, with 9 bases between them. The CDR3 is 13 residues long. From germline, CDR1 is MGHRA and CDR2 YSYEKL. CDR3 amino acids: CASSQGMGTEAFF. DNA of the CDR3: TGCGCCAGCAGCCAGGGTATGGGCACTGAAGCTTTCTTT.

This rearrangement joins TRBV7-9 to TRBJ1-4; 9 bases fit TRBD1. Per the germline V gene, CDR1 is SEHNR and CDR2 is FQNEAQ (reference sequence). The CDR3 extends over 18 amino acids. V dropped 1 base and J dropped 8; count of bases not matched to a gene: 14. For the CDR3, the DNA is TGTGCCAGCAGCTTAGACCCGGCCGGGGGACAGGGAAAAGAAAAACTGTTTTTT. This codes for CASSLDPAGGQGKEKLFF.

To note about this clone: In the same sample, other DNA sequences code for this CDR3. The chain has TRBV12-3 or TRBV12-4 and TRBJ1-2; no clear D. This CDR3 is 13 amino acids long. Trimming took 6 bases from V and 0 from J, leaving 8 bases between them. CDR3 protein: CASRLTANYGYTF. The CDR3 coding sequence is TGTGCCAGCAGACTTACAGCTAACTATGGCTACACCTTC.

The genes are TRBV9 and TRBJ2-3; 11 bases match TRBD2. Germline trimming cut 0 bases from V and 6 bases from J; bases unmatched to any gene: 6. The germline V gene encodes CDR1 SGDLS and CDR2 YYNGEE. The CDR3 contains 16 residues. This CDR3 reads CASSVGLAGFRDTQYF. In nucleotides, the CDR3 is TGTGCCAGCAGCGTAGGACTAGCGGGGTTTAGGGATACGCAGTATTTT.

The V call is TRBV5-4, the J call TRBJ2-1; no reliable D call. CDR1 and CDR2 from the germline V gene are SGHNT and YYREEE (reference sequence). The CDR3 loop spans 12 amino acids. Trimming removed 4 bases from V and 10 bases from J, with 12 bases in between. The CDR3 bases are TGTGCCAGCAGCGATTTTCATTTAGAGCAGTTCTTC. This translates into CASSDFHLEQFF.

CDR3 bases: TGTGCCAGCAGCCAAGATCCGGTGACCGGGGAGCTGTTTTTT. It specifies CASSQDPVTGELFF. The rearrangement links TRBV3-1 (or the pseudogene TRBV3-2) to TRBJ2-2; no clear D gene. The CDR3 is 14 amino acids. The ends were cut back, 0 bases at V and 5 bases at J, with 7 bases in the middle. Germline CDR1 reads LGHDT; CDR2 reads YNNKEL (reference sequence).

This clone was detected only once. CDR3 loop: CASSPLQVQDTEAFF. Written as DNA, the CDR3 is TGTGCCAGCTCACCTCTACAGGTTCAGGACACTGAAGCTTTCTTT. V and J are TRBV18 and TRBJ1-1; maybe TRBD1 (5 bases). The V and J ends lost 3 bases and 3 bases respectively, with 14 bases between them. The CDR3 has 15 amino acids. Germline lookup yields CDR1 KGHSH and CDR2 LQKENI.

The V gene is TRBV7-3, the J gene TRBJ1-4, with D possibly matching TRBD1 (5 bases). The germline V gene encodes CDR1 SGHTA and CDR2 FQGTGA. CDR3 length: 13 amino acids. The ends were cut back, 0 bases at V and 11 bases at J, with 10 bases in the middle. CDR3 protein: CASSLTLGTKLFF. CDR3 nucleotide sequence: TGTGCCAGCAGCTTAACGCTTGGGACCAAACTGTTTTTT.

V gene TRBV28 combines with J gene TRBJ1-4; unclear D gene. The length of the CDR3 is 15 residues. Germline V gene data show CDR1 as MDHEN and CDR2 as SYDVKM. Trimming removed 5 bases from V and 8 bases from J, with 18 bases in between. The CDR3 is CASSPPGHEQEKLFF. CDR3 sequence (DNA): TGTGCCAGCAGTCCCCCCGGGCACGAACAGGAAAAACTGTTTTTT.

The V gene is TRBV10-3, the J gene TRBJ2-7; D may match TRBD1 or TRBD2 (5 bases each). Germline V gene lookup returns CDR1 ENHRY and CDR2 SYGVKD. With 8 bases removed from V and 3 bases from J, the gap between germline ends came to 14 bases. This CDR3 is built from 13 residues. In DNA, the CDR3 is TGTGCCATCCGTGGGGGTGGTTTCTACGAGCAGTACTTC. Translating it yields CAIRGGGFYEQYF.

The count of this clone is one. The gene calls are TRBV19 and TRBJ2-5, with D unresolved. The germline CDR1 and CDR2 sequences are LNHDA and SQIVND (reference sequence). V gave up 3 bases and J gave up 3 bases, with 8 bases separating them. This CDR3 is 13 amino acids long. This chain's CDR3 is CASSIGVKETQYF. The CDR3 DNA is TGTGCCAGTAGTATTGGGGTAAAAGAGACCCAGTACTTC.

The chain links TRBV9 to TRBJ2-3, with 12 bases fitting TRBD2. The germline gives CDR1 SGDLS, CDR2 YYNGEE. CDR3 length: 18 amino acids. Unmatched junction bases numbered 8, after V lost 2 bases and J lost 1 base. The CDR3 sequence is CASSVGTTSGGGTDTQYF. The CDR3 nucleotides are TGTGCCAGCAGCGTCGGGACGACTAGCGGGGGAGGCACAGATACGCAGTATTTT.

V usage is TRBV7-9 and J usage is TRBJ2-4, with TRBD1 matching over 9 bases. V trimming: 6 bases; J trimming: 8 bases; junction bases outside the gene matches: 8. Per the germline V gene, CDR1 is SEHNR and CDR2 is FQNEAQ (reference sequence). This CDR3 has 14 residues. CDR3 loop: CASRPTGGEDIQYF. CDR3 DNA: TGTGCCAGCAGACCCACAGGGGGCGAGGACATTCAGTACTTC.

The chain combines TRBV4-2 with TRBJ2-2; the match to TRBD2 covers 16 bases. The CDR3 spans 21 residues. CDR1 is LGHNA, CDR2 YNFKEQ, per germline. The V gene end was trimmed by 1 base and the J gene end by 3 bases; junction bases not matched to a gene: 11. CDR3 sequence reads: CASSQGYPGLAGGLDTGELFF. Written as DNA, the CDR3 is TGTGCCAGCAGCCAAGGATACCCGGGACTAGCGGGGGGGCTCGACACCGGGGAGCTGTTTTTT.

The DNA for the CDR3 is TGTGCCAGCAGCTTAGGCTTCGTGGGGCCCCCTGACGGGGAGCTGTTTTTT. This codes for CASSLGFVGPPDGELFF. The V gene is TRBV7-8, the J gene TRBJ2-2; weak D call: TRBD1 (5 bases). Looked up from germline, CDR1 is SGHVS and CDR2 is FQNEAQ. The ends were cut back, 1 base at V and 7 bases at J, with 19 bases in the middle. The CDR3 totals 17 residues.

This chain connects TRBV7-8 to TRBJ1-5, with D hard to call. Germline CDR1 is SGHVS and CDR2 is FQNEAQ. The V gene lost 5 bases and the J gene lost 6 bases, with 8 bases spanning the gap. This CDR3 is 12 amino acids long. The CDR3 nucleotides are TGTGCCAGCAGCCGATCGGGTCAGCCCCAGCATTTT. Residues: CASSRSGQPQHF.

CDR3 nucleotide sequence: TGTGCCAGTAAGATTAAAGGTAGGGTGAACACTGAAGCTTTCTTT. Protein product: CASKIKGRVNTEAFF. The chain links TRBV19 to TRBJ1-1; D call uncertain. The ends were cut back, 7 bases at V and 0 bases at J, with 15 bases in the middle. Germline-derived CDR1 and CDR2 are LNHDA and SQIVND (reference sequence). This CDR3 is built from 15 residues.

This chain connects TRBV13 to TRBJ1-6; 7 bases fit TRBD1. The trim removed 0 bases at V and 9 bases at J, leaving 2 bases unmatched. CDR1 and CDR2 (germline): PRHDT, FYEKMQ (reference sequence). This CDR3 is built from 14 residues. CDR3: CASSLGTGFSPLHF. The CDR3 bases are TGTGCCAGCAGCTTAGGGACAGGGTTTTCACCCCTCCACTTT.